The 5 T cell receptor beta chains in this list originate from one sample, sequenced in a study of blood T cells in healthy people across ages. Using a J-beta primer mix together with a sample-barcoded 5' primer, a second PCR was run for roughly 6 to 12 cycles. TCRdb analysed the 5' RACE reads with MiXCR anew, one entry per CDR3 protein. Among about 720,000 distinct CDR3 sequences listed, roughly 20% were seen once. Material for sequencing was blood. The source is a man between 65 and 85 years old in good health.

This clonotype was counted only a few times. The genes are TRBV18 and TRBJ2-5; no clear D. V was trimmed by 6 bases and J by 5 bases, leaving 13 bases between them. Per germline, CDR1 KGHSH and CDR2 LQKENI. The CDR3 spans 13 residues. The CDR3 region has the DNA TGTGCCAGCTCCAGTGGGCATATGGAGACCCAGTACTTC. Its protein is CASSSGHMETQYF.

This clonotype occurred a few times. This sequence joins TRBV24-1 and TRBJ2-2; TRBD2 is a possible D gene (6 bases). V dropped 3 bases and J dropped 5 bases, with 9 bases sitting between them. The CDR3 covers 14 residues. Germline V CDR1 and CDR2: KGHDR, SFDVKD. The CDR3 protein is CATSDMGLTGELFF. CDR3 bases: TGTGCCACCAGTGATATGGGACTGACCGGGGAGCTGTTTTTT.

This clonotype came up a few times. The chain links TRBV20-1 to TRBJ2-3; no reliable D call. The CDR3 contains 11 residues. Germline CDR1 reads DFQATT; CDR2 reads SNEGSKA (reference sequence). DNA for the CDR3: TGCAGCGGTTTCACATGGGATACGCAGTATTTT. Protein product: CSGFTWDTQYF.

V is TRBV18 and J is TRBJ1-1; D remains unclear. V lost 1 base and J 7 bases, leaving 19 bases between the germline ends. Looked up from germline, CDR1 is KGHSH and CDR2 is LQKENI. This CDR3 is built from 16 residues. CDR3 residues: CASSPRADPSTYEAFF. The CDR3 DNA sequence: TGTGCCAGCTCACCACGGGCCGATCCATCTACCTATGAAGCTTTCTTT.

The V gene is TRBV7-9, the J gene TRBJ1-1; D is possibly TRBD1 (6 bases). Trimming cost V 7 bases and J 1 base, with 16 bases left between them. The CDR3 runs to 15 residues. Germline V gives CDR1 SEHNR, CDR2 FQNEAQ (reference sequence). CDR3 region: CASTPTGRENTEAFF. The CDR3 coding sequence is TGTGCCAGCACCCCGACAGGAAGGGAGAACACTGAAGCTTTCTTT. Together with reference TRBV7-9 and TRBJ1-1, the CDR3 gives the full variable domain: DTGVSQNPRHKITKRGQNVTFRCDPISEHNRLYWYRQTLGQGPEFLTYFQNEAQLEKSRLLSDRFSAERPKGSFSTLEIQRTEQGDSAMYLCASTPTGRENTEAFFGQGTRLTVV.